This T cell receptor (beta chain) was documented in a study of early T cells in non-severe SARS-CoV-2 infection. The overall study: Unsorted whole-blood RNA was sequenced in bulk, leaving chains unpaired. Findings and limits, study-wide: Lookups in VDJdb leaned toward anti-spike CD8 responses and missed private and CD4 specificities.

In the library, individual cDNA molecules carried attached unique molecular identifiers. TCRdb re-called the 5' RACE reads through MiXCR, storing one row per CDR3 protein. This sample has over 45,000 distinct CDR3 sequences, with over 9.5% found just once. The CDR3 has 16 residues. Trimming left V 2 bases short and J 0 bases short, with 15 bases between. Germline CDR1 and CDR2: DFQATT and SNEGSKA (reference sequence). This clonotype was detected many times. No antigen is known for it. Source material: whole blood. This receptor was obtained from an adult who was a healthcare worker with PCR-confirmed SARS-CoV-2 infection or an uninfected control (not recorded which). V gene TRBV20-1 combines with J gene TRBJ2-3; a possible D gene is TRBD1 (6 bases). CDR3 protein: CSARRGILASTDTQYF. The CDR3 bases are TGCAGTGCTAGAAGGGGGATCCTTGCTAGCACAGATACGCAGTATTTT.